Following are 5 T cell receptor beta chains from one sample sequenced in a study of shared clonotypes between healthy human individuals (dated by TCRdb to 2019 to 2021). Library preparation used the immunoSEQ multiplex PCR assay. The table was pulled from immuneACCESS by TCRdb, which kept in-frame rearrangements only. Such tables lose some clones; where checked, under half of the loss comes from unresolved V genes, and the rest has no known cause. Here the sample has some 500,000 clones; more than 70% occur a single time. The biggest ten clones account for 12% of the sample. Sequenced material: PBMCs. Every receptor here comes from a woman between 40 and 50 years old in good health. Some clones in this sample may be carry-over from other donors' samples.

CDR3: CASSHGAGQRQETQYF. The CDR3 DNA reads TGTGCCAGCAGTCATGGGGCGGGACAAAGACAAGAGACCCAGTACTTC. The chain combines TRBV4-2 with TRBJ2-5; D tentatively fits TRBD1 or TRBD2 (6 bases each). The V and J ends lost 6 bases and 2 bases respectively, with 19 bases between them. Germline V gene sequence: CDR1 LGHNA, CDR2 YNFKEQ. The CDR3 is 16 residues long.

CDR3 DNA sequence: TGCAGCGTTATCCTAGCGGGAGGGCAAATTCAGTACTTC. It is translated as CSVILAGGQIQYF. The rearrangement links TRBV29-1 to TRBJ2-4; TRBD2 aligns across 12 bases. The CDR3 loop spans 13 amino acids. V was pared by 5 bases and J by 10 bases, with 6 bases of the junction left unmatched. From germline, CDR1 is SQVTM and CDR2 ANQGSEA.

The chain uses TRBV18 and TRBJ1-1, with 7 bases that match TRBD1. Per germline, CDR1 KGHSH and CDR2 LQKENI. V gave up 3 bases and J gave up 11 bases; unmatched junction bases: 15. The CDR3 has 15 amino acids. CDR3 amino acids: CASSPQGDTGFGAFF. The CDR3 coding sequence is TGTGCCAGCTCACCGCAGGGGGACACCGGTTTTGGGGCTTTCTTT. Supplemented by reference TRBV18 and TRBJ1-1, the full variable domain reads NAGVMQNPRHLVRRRGQEARLRCSPMKGHSHVYWYRQLPEEGLKFMVYLQKENIIDESGMPKERFSAEFPKEGPSILRIQQVVRGDSAAYFCASSPQGDTGFGAFFGQGTRLTVV.

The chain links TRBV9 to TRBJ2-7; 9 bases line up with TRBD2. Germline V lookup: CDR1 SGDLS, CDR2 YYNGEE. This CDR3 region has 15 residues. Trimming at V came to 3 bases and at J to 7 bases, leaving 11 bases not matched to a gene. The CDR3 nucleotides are TGTGCCAGCAGCGGTAGGGAGCGGGAGGTGAGTGAGCAGTACTTC. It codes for CASSGREREVSEQYF.

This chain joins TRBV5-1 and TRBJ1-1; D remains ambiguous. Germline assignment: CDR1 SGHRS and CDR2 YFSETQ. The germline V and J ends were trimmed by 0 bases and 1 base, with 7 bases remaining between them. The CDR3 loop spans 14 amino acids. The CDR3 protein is CASSLGPGNTEAFF. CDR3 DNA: TGCGCCAGCAGCTTGGGCCCAGGGAACACTGAAGCTTTCTTT.